Listed below are T cell receptor beta chains from one sample, sequenced in a study of beta chain features in type 1 diabetes. The repertoire was sequenced with immunoSEQ multiplex PCR; TCRdb's copy has only in-frame clones and lacks some. The sample records about 360,000 clones, 10% to 15% being singletons. The sequencing input was naive CD4+ T cells from blood. These receptors were collected from a young man in good health. Each CDR3 is given with its conserved first and last residue. A D gene is named only where the DNA matches it firmly. Size tells how often a clone was seen (once, few, many) or the class of an expanded clone, and some rows leave it out.

clone_size,j_call,d_call,v_call,cdr3_nt,cdr3_aa
few,TRBJ2-4,-,TRBV6-5,TGTGCCAGCTCCCGCGGGACGCAAGCCAAAAACATTCAGTACTTC,CASSRGTQAKNIQYF
-,TRBJ2-1,-,TRBV7-9,TGTGCCAGCAGTGTAGGGGCCTACAATGAGCAGTTCTTC,CASSVGAYNEQFF
-,TRBJ1-4,TRBD1,TRBV4-3,TGCGCCAGCAGCCAAGGGGTGGGACAGGAGGATGAAAAACTGTTTTTT,CASSQGVGQEDEKLFF
few,TRBJ2-7,-,TRBV19,TGTGCCAGTAGTACCAGGCGCTACTACGAGCAGTACTTC,CASSTRRYYEQYF
-,TRBJ2-7,TRBD2,TRBV29-1,TGCAGCGTTGGGACTAGCGGGAGTTACGAGCAGTACTTC,CSVGTSGSYEQYF
-,TRBJ2-1,-,TRBV7-8,TGTGCCAGCAGCTTACGGGGACAACCTTACAATGAGCAGTTCTTC,CASSLRGQPYNEQFF
-,TRBJ2-7,TRBD1,TRBV28,TGTGCCAGCAGTTTACGTGACAGGGCCCGGTCCTACGAGCAGTACTTC,CASSLRDRARSYEQYF
-,TRBJ2-7,TRBD1,TRBV7-2,TGTGCCAGCAGCCCTACGCCGGGACAGGGGGCCCGCTACGAGCAGTACTTC,CASSPTPGQGARYEQYF
few,TRBJ2-2,TRBD2,TRBV7-2,TGTGCCAGCAGCCTCTCCGGGACTAGCGTCACCGGGGAGCTGTTTTTT,CASSLSGTSVTGELFF
few,TRBJ2-6,-,TRBV5-1,TGCGCCAGCAGCTTGTCTGGAGTAAGCTCTGGGGCCAACGTCCTGACTTTC,CASSLSGVSSGANVLTF
-,TRBJ1-6,-,TRBV19,TGTGCCAGTAGTATGCAGGATAATTCACCCCTCCACTTT,CASSMQDNSPLHF
few,TRBJ2-1,TRBD2,TRBV7-2,TGTGCCAGCAGCACTGATAGCGGGAGAGGGAACAATGAGCAGTTCTTC,CASSTDSGRGNNEQFF
-,TRBJ1-1,-,TRBV6-1,TGTGCCAGCAGCCAGGGGTTCGCTTTCTTT,CASSQGFAFF
-,TRBJ2-1,-,TRBV5-1,TGCGCCAGCAGCCCCTATGGGGGGAGCTCCTACAATGAGCAGTTCTTC,CASSPYGGSSYNEQFF
few,TRBJ1-1,-,TRBV9,TGTGCCAGCAGCGTAGGGCAGTACACTGAAGCTTTCTTT,CASSVGQYTEAFF
-,TRBJ1-5,-,TRBV7-6,TGTGCCAGCAGCTTGGCAGGGGTTGATCAGCCCCAGCATTTT,CASSLAGVDQPQHF
-,TRBJ1-1,-,TRBV28,TGTGCCAGCATTAACGTTATGCCAGTCGAAGCTTTCTTT,CASINVMPVEAFF
-,TRBJ2-7,-,TRBV15,TGTGCCACCAGCAGAGGGTTCCAGGACAGCTCCTACGAGCAGTACTTC,CATSRGFQDSSYEQYF
few,TRBJ2-3,-,TRBV29-1,TGCAGCGGATGGAGGGATGGCACAGATACGCAGTATTTT,CSGWRDGTDTQYF
-,TRBJ1-5,TRBD1,TRBV28,TGTGCCAGCAGTCCGGGACAGGTTAGCAATCAGCCCCAGCATTTT,CASSPGQVSNQPQHF
-,TRBJ1-1,-,TRBV30,TGTGCCTGGACCCGAGGGAGGGTTGAAGCTTTCTTT,CAWTRGRVEAFF
-,TRBJ1-2,TRBD1,TRBV28,TGTGCCATCAAACAGGGGGCCTATGGCTACACCTTC,CAIKQGAYGYTF
few,TRBJ2-5,-,TRBV19,TGTGCCAGTAGTATAGTAAGGGGTCTACAAGAGACCCAGTACTTC,CASSIVRGLQETQYF
many,TRBJ1-5,-,TRBV30,TGTGCCTGGAGTGTGAGTAGCAATCAGCCCCAGCATTTT,CAWSVSSNQPQHF
-,TRBJ1-1,-,TRBV9,TGTGCCAGCAGCCCCCGACTGTTGGAGAACACTGAAGCTTTCTTT,CASSPRLLENTEAFF
-,TRBJ1-3,-,TRBV29-1,TGCAGCACTAGGACAGTCTCTGGAAACACCATATATTTT,CSTRTVSGNTIYF
-,TRBJ1-4,-,TRBV11-2,TGTGCCAGCAGCTTACGGTCCACGGGACACCGACATTTT,CASSLRSTGHRHF
-,TRBJ2-1,-,TRBV7-3,TGTGCCAGCAGCTCGAGGGGGAACAATGAGCAGTTCTTC,CASSSRGNNEQFF
-,TRBJ1-1,TRBD1,TRBV25-1,TGTGCCAGCAGTGAATTGGGACAGGGGGGCACTGAAGCTTTCTTT,CASSELGQGGTEAFF
few,TRBJ2-5,-,TRBV30,TGTGCCTGGAGTGTACGGGAAGAGACCCAGTACTTC,CAWSVREETQYF
-,TRBJ2-1,-,TRBV19,TGTGCCAGTAGTATAGTCAGAAACAATGAGCAGTTCTTC,CASSIVRNNEQFF
-,TRBJ2-5,TRBD2,TRBV30,TGTGCCTGGACCCTTAGCGGGGGGCAACAAGAGACCCAGTACTTC,CAWTLSGGQQETQYF
-,TRBJ2-7,TRBD2,TRBV7-2,TGTGCCAGCAGCCCACTAGCGGGGGTCACCTACGAGCAGTACTTC,CASSPLAGVTYEQYF
few,TRBJ2-1,TRBD2,TRBV4-3,TGCGCCAGCAGCCAAGACTGGTTTTTTAGTTTAGCGGGAGTCCCCCATGAGCAGTTCTTC,CASSQDWFFSLAGVPHEQFF
few,TRBJ2-1,-,TRBV5-1,TGCGCCAGCAGCTTGGGGCGGCAAATCTATGAGCAGTTCTTC,CASSLGRQIYEQFF
few,TRBJ1-5,-,TRBV7-9,TGTGCCAGCAGCTCAACAGGAAATCAGCCCCAGCATTTT,CASSSTGNQPQHF
-,TRBJ1-3,TRBD1,TRBV30,TGTGCCTGGAGTCCCGGGACAGGGGGTGGAAACACCATATATTTT,CAWSPGTGGGNTIYF
-,TRBJ2-7,TRBD1,TRBV25-1,TGTGCCAGCAGTGTTACAGGGGGGAGGGAGCAGTACTTC,CASSVTGGREQYF
once,TRBJ1-6,-,TRBV2,TGTGCCAGCAGTGTAAGGGGTTCCGATAATTCACCCCTCCACTTT,CASSVRGSDNSPLHF
few,TRBJ2-3,-,TRBV7-2,TGTGCCAGCAGCAATGGGCCAGATACGCAGTATTTT,CASSNGPDTQYF
-,TRBJ1-5,-,TRBV28,TGTGCCAGCAGTTTGGTTAGCACGGACAATCAGCCCCAGCATTTT,CASSLVSTDNQPQHF
few,TRBJ2-7,TRBD2,TRBV4-2,TGTGCCAGCAGCCAAGAGGGGACTAGCGGAACCTACGAGCAGTACTTC,CASSQEGTSGTYEQYF
-,TRBJ2-7,TRBD2,TRBV7-2,TGTGCCAGCAGCATCAGACTAGCTGGGGAGCAGTACTTC,CASSIRLAGEQYF
-,TRBJ1-2,-,TRBV7-9,TGTGCCAGCAGCGGTCGGCCGCGGAACTATGGCTACACCTTC,CASSGRPRNYGYTF
few,TRBJ1-5,-,TRBV19,TGTGCCAGTAGTCGACAAGTATATAGCAATCAGCCCCAGCATTTT,CASSRQVYSNQPQHF
-,TRBJ1-6,-,TRBV10-3,TGTGCCACCTGCAACACGCGGAATTCACCCCTCCACTTT,CATCNTRNSPLHF
-,TRBJ2-1,-,TRBV5-4,TGTGCCAGCAGCGGAGGGACCTTGTTGGGCGCTGAGCAGTTCTTC,CASSGGTLLGAEQFF
few,TRBJ2-7,-,TRBV28,TGTGCCAGCAGAACTAACGGGAGAACCTACGAGCAGTACTTC,CASRTNGRTYEQYF
-,TRBJ2-1,TRBD1,TRBV10-3,TGTGCCATCAGTGAGTCGCTAGACAGGGTCAGCCACAATGAGCAGTTCTTC,CAISESLDRVSHNEQFF
few,TRBJ1-1,-,TRBV9,TGTGCCAGCAGCGTAGCGGGGATGAACACTGAAGCTTTCTTT,CASSVAGMNTEAFF
few,TRBJ2-7,-,TRBV7-2,TGTGCCAGCAGCTCAACTCGTCCGGGGGAGCAGTACTTC,CASSSTRPGEQYF
few,TRBJ2-3,TRBD2,TRBV7-6,TGTGCCAGCATCCGGGGTAGCGGGGCAATCACAGATACGCAGTATTTT,CASIRGSGAITDTQYF
-,TRBJ1-3,-,TRBV7-9,TGTGCCACCTCAGGTTCCACAAGAGATTTCTCTGGAAACACCATATATTTT,CATSGSTRDFSGNTIYF